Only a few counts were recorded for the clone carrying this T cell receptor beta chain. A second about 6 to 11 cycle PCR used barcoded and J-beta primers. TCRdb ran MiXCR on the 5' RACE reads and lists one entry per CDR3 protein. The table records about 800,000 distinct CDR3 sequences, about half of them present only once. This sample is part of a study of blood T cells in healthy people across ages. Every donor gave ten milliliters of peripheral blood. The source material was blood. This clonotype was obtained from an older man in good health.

CDR3 amino acids: CSAPGTSGYEQYF. In DNA form, the CDR3 reads TGCAGTGCCCCAGGGACTAGCGGCTACGAGCAGTACTTC. This chain connects TRBV20-1 to TRBJ2-7; 11 positions agree with TRBD2. Germline V gene lookup returns CDR1 DFQATT and CDR2 SNEGSKA (reference sequence). V shed 6 bases and J 3 bases; nucleotides not matched to a gene: 4. The CDR3 runs to 13 residues.